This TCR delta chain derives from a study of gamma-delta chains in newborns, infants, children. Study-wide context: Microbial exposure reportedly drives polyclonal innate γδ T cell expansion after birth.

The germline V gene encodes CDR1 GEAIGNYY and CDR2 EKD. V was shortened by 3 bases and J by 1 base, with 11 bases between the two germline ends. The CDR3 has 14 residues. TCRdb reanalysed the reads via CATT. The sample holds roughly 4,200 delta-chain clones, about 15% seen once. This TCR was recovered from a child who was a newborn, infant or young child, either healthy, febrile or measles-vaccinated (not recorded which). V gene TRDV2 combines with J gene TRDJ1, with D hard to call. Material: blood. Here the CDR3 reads CACDPLLATDKLIF. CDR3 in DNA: TGTGCCTGTGACCCTCTACTTGCCACCGATAAACTCATCTTT.